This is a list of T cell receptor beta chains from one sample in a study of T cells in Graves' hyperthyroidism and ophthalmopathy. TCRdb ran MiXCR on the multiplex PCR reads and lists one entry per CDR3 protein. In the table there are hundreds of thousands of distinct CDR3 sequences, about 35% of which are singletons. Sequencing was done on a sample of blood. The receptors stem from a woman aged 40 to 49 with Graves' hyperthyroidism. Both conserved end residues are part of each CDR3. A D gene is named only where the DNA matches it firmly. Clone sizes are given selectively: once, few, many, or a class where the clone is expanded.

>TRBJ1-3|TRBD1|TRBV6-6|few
TGTGCCAGCAGTGCCGCAGGGGGCTCTGGAAACACCATATATTTT
CASSAAGGSGNTIYF
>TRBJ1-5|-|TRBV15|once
TGTGCCACCAGCAGAGATCTCGAGGGTAGCAATCAGCCCCAGCATTTT
CATSRDLEGSNQPQHF
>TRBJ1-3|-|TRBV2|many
TGTGCCATCCCGGCTAGCTCTGGAAACACCATATATTTT
CAIPASSGNTIYF
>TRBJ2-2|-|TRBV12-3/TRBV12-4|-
TGTGCCAGCAGCACGACTGGACTGAATACTGGGGAGCTGTTTTTT
CASSTTGLNTGELFF
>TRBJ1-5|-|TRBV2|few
TGTGCCAGCAGTTTAAACAGGGTAAAACAGCCCCAGCATTTT
CASSLNRVKQPQHF
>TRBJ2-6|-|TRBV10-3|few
TGTGCCAGTAACAGGGCTGGGGCCAACGTCCTGACTTTC
CASNRAGANVLTF
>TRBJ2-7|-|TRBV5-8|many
TGTGCCAGCAGCTTGGACGGTCTCTACGAGCAGTACTTC
CASSLDGLYEQYF
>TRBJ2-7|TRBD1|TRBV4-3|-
TGCGCCAGCAGCGCCGGACAGGGCTACTACGAGCAGTACTTC
CASSAGQGYYEQYF
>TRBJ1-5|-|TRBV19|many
TGTGCCAGTAGTAGAAGCGATAGGGAGGACAATCAGCCCCAGCATTTT
CASSRSDREDNQPQHF
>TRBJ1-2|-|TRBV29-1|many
TGCAGCGTTGGCTGGGGCAGGGCGGACTATGGCTACACCTTC
CSVGWGRADYGYTF
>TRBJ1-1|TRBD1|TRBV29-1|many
TGCAGCTCCAACGACAGGGGCGAAGCTTTCTTT
CSSNDRGEAFF